This T cell receptor (beta chain) was obtained from a study of T-cell reconstitution after alpha-beta-depleted transplantation in children. Study-wide points: The origin of alpha-beta T cells about two months after transplant was reportedly several hundred expanded graft clones. T-cell counts and diversity at one year following transplant were attributed mainly to newly produced T cells.

TCRbeta library preparation incorporated unique molecular identifiers. TCRdb re-called the PCR reads with MiXCR, one entry per CDR3 protein. The repertoire includes around 700,000 distinct CDR3 sequences, around 13% of them detected once, and 0.65% to 0.9% sits in the top ten. This clonotype was detected ten times or more. Antigen unknown. This CDR3 has 10 amino acids. In germline, CDR1 is DFQATT, CDR2 SNEGSKA (reference sequence). The germline V and J ends were trimmed by 6 bases and 4 bases, with 4 bases remaining between them. The material was PBMCs, obtained before TCRalphabeta/CD19-depleted stem cell transplant. The chain carries TRBV20-1 and TRBJ1-5; no clear D. The clonotype originates from a girl aged 2-10 years with congenital amegakaryocytic thrombocytopenia, due to receive a stem cell transplant. CDR3 region: CSAGNQPQHF. The CDR3, as DNA: TGCAGTGCCGGAAATCAGCCCCAGCATTTT.